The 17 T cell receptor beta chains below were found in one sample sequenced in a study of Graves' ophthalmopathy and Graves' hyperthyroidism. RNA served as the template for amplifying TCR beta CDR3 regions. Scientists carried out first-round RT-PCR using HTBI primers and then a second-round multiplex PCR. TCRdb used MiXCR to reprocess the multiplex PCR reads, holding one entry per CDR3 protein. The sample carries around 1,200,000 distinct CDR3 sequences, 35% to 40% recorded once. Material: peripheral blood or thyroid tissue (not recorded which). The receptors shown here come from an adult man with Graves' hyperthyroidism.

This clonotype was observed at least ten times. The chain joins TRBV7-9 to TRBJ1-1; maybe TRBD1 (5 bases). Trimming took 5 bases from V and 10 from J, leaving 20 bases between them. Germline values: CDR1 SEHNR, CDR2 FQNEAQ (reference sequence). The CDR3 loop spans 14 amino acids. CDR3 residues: CASSEPTVGNGAFF. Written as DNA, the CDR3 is TGTGCCAGCAGCGAACCGACAGTGGGTAATGGAGCTTTCTTT. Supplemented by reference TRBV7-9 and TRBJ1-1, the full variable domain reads DTGVSQNPRHKITKRGQNVTFRCDPISEHNRLYWYRQTLGQGPEFLTYFQNEAQLEKSRLLSDRFSAERPKGSFSTLEIQRTEQGDSAMYLCASSEPTVGNGAFFGQGTRLTVV.

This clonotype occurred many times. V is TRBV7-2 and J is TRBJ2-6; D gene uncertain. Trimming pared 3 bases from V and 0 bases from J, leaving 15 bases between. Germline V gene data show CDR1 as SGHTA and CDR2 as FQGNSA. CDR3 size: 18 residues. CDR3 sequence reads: CASSFFLLSGSGANVLTF. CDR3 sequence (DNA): TGTGCCAGCAGCTTCTTTTTGCTTTCTGGCTCTGGGGCCAACGTCCTGACTTTC.

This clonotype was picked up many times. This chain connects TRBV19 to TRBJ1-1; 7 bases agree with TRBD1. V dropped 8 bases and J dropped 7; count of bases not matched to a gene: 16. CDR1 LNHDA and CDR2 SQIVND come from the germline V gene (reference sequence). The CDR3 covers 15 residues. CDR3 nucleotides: TGTGCCAGTTCTTCCCGGGACAGCTCTTTATTTGAAGCTTTCTTT. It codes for CASSSRDSSLFEAFF.

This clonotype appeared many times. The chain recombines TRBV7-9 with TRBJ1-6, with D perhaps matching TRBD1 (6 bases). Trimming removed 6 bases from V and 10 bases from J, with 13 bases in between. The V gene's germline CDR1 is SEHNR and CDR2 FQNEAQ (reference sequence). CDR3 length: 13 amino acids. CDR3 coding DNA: TGTGCCAGCAGAGATCCAGGGGAGTCACCCCTCCACTTT. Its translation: CASRDPGESPLHF. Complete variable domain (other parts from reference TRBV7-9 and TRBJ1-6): DTGVSQNPRHKITKRGQNVTFRCDPISEHNRLYWYRQTLGQGPEFLTYFQNEAQLEKSRLLSDRFSAERPKGSFSTLEIQRTEQGDSAMYLCASRDPGESPLHFGNGTRLTVT.

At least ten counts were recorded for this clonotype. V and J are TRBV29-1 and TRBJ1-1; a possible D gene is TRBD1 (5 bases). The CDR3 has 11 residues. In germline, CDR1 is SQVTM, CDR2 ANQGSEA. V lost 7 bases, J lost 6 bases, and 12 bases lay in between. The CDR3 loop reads CSASDTSEAFF. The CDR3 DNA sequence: TGCAGCGCCTCGGACACATCTGAAGCTTTCTTT.

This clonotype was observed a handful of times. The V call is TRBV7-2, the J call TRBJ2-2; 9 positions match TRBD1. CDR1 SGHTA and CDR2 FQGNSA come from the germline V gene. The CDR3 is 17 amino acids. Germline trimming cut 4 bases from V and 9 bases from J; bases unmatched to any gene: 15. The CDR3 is CASSSSGTGMILRELFF. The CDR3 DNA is TGTGCCAGCAGCTCATCTGGGACAGGGATGATTCTACGGGAGCTGTTTTTT.

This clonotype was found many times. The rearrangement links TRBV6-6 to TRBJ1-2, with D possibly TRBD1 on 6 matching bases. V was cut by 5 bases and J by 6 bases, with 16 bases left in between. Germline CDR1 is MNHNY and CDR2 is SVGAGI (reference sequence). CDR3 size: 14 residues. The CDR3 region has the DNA TGTGCCAGCAGTCTTCAGGGGTTGTTCAATGGCTACACCTTC. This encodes CASSLQGLFNGYTF.

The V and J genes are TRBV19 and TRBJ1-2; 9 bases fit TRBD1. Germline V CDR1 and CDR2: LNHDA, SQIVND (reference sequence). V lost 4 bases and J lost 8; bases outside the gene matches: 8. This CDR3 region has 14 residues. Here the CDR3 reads CASSKPGQGGGYTF. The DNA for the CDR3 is TGTGCCAGTAGTAAACCGGGACAGGGCGGGGGCTACACCTTC.

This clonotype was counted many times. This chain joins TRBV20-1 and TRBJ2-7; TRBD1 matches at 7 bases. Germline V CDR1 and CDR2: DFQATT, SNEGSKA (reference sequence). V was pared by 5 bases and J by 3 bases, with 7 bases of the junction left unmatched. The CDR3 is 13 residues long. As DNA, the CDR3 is TGCAGTGCTGAGGACAGGTCAAACTACGAGCAGTACTTC. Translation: CSAEDRSNYEQYF.

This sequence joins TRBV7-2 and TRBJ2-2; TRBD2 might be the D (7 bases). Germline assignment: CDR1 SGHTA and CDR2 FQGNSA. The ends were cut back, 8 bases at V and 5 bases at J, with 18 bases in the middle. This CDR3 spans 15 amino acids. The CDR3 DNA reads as TGTGCCAGCGTTGCGGGGGCGAGAGGAACCGGGGAGCTGTTTTTT. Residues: CASVAGARGTGELFF.

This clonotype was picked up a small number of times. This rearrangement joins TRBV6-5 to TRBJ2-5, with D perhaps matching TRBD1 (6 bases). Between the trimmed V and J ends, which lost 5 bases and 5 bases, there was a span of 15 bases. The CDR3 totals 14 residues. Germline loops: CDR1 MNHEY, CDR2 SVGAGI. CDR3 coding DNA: TGTGCCAGCAGTAAAACAGGGCCCTGGGAGACCCAGTACTTC. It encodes CASSKTGPWETQYF.

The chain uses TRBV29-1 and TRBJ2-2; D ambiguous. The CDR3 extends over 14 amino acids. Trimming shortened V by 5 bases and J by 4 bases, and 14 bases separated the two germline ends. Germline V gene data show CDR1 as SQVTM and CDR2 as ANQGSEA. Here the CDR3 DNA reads TGCAGCGTTTACGGGCCCGTGGGCACCGGGGAGCTGTTTTTT. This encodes CSVYGPVGTGELFF.

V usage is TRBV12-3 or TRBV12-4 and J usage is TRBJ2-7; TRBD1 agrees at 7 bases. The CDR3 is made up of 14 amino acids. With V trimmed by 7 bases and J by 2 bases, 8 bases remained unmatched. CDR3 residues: CASTLDRVAYEQYF. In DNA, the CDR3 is TGTGCCAGCACCTTAGACAGGGTGGCCTACGAGCAGTACTTC.

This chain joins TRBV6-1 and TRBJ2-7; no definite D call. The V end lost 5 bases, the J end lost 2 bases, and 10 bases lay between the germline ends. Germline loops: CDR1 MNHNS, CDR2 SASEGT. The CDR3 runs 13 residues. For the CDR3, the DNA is TGTGCCAGCAGTTACAAATTCCCCTACGAGCAGTACTTC. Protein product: CASSYKFPYEQYF.

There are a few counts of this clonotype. The CDR3 loop is CASSLGRSSNQPQHF. CDR3 nucleotides: TGTGCCAGCAGCCTGGGACGGAGTAGCAATCAGCCCCAGCATTTT. The chain employs TRBV12-3 or TRBV12-4 and TRBJ1-5; possibly TRBD1 for D (5 bases). The V and J ends lost 6 bases and 0 bases respectively, with 12 bases between them. This CDR3 spans 15 amino acids.

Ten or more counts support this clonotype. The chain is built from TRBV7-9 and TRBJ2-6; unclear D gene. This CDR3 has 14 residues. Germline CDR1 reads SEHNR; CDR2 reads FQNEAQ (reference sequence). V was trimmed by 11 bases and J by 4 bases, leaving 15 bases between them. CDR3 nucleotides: TGTGCCTCCCGATACGGGTCCGGGGCCAACGTCCTGACTTTC. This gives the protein CASRYGSGANVLTF.

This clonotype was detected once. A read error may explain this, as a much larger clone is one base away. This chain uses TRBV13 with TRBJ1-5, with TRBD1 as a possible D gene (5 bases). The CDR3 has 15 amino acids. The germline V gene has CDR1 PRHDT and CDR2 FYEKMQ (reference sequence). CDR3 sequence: CASGLGALGNQPQHF. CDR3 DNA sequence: TGTGCCAGCGGCTTAGGGGCCCTGGGCAATCAGCCCCAGCATTTT.